The rows below give T cell receptor beta chains drawn from one sample of a study of cytomegalovirus exposure and HLA in healthy donors. Sequenced by immunoSEQ multiplex PCR; TCRdb stores in-frame clones only, minus some. This sample has 95,000 to 150,000 clones, with approximately 67% found just once. The sequenced material came from PBMCs. The receptor set was obtained from a man between 18 and 29 years old in good health and CMV-seronegative. Both conserved end residues are part of each CDR3. The order of the fields is clone size, V gene, J gene, D gene, CDR3 DNA, CDR3 protein. D genes are given only for firm matches. Clone size, where shown, is once, few, many, or a class for clones that have expanded.

clone_size: -; v_call: TRBV15; j_call: TRBJ2-1; d_call: TRBD1; cdr3_nt: TGTGCCACCAGCAGAGATCTTCAGGGGGTAGGACCGAATGAGCAGTTCTTC; cdr3_aa: CATSRDLQGVGPNEQFF
clone_size: few; v_call: TRBV7-9; j_call: TRBJ1-2; d_call: TRBD1; cdr3_nt: TGTGCCAGCAGCTTAAAAGGGACCGGGACAGGGAATGGCTACACCTTC; cdr3_aa: CASSLKGTGTGNGYTF
clone_size: -; v_call: TRBV27; j_call: TRBJ2-7; d_call: -; cdr3_nt: TGTGCCAGCAGTTTCACCAGAGGAAGTTACGAGCAGTACTTC; cdr3_aa: CASSFTRGSYEQYF
clone_size: -; v_call: TRBV10-3; j_call: TRBJ2-1; d_call: -; cdr3_nt: TGTGCCATCAGTTGGGCAGTGGGCGTTGGTGAGCAGTTCTTC; cdr3_aa: CAISWAVGVGEQFF
clone_size: -; v_call: TRBV21-1; j_call: TRBJ2-7; d_call: -; cdr3_nt: TGTGCCAGCAGCAAAGCCCCATTGACTAGCTCTAACTACGAGCAGTACTTC; cdr3_aa: CASSKAPLTSSNYEQYF
clone_size: -; v_call: TRBV2; j_call: TRBJ2-5; d_call: TRBD1; cdr3_nt: TGTGCCAGCAGTGAAGCATTACTCGGCAGGGGGAGAACGGAGACCCAGTACTTC; cdr3_aa: CASSEALLGRGRTETQYF
clone_size: -; v_call: TRBV11-2; j_call: TRBJ2-2; d_call: -; cdr3_nt: TGTGCCAGCAGCCCCGCGGGGGAGCTGTTTTTT; cdr3_aa: CASSPAGELFF
clone_size: -; v_call: TRBV10-3; j_call: TRBJ1-1; d_call: TRBD1; cdr3_nt: TGTGCCATCAGCCCCGGACAGGGATGGACTGAAGCTTTCTTT; cdr3_aa: CAISPGQGWTEAFF
clone_size: -; v_call: TRBV7-9; j_call: TRBJ2-7; d_call: TRBD2; cdr3_nt: TGTGCCAGCAGCTTTAGCGGGGGGCAGTACTTC; cdr3_aa: CASSFSGGQYF
clone_size: -; v_call: TRBV5-4; j_call: TRBJ1-1; d_call: -; cdr3_nt: TGTGCCAGCAGCTACGGACAGAACACTGAAGCTTTCTTT; cdr3_aa: CASSYGQNTEAFF
clone_size: -; v_call: TRBV27; j_call: TRBJ2-1; d_call: TRBD2; cdr3_nt: TGTGCCAGCAGTATCCGGACTAGCGGGAGTTTCTCCTACAATGAGCAGTTCTTC; cdr3_aa: CASSIRTSGSFSYNEQFF
clone_size: few; v_call: TRBV6-1; j_call: TRBJ2-2; d_call: -; cdr3_nt: TGTGCCAGCAGTGAGGCAGGGGGGATGTGGAACACCGGGGAGCTGTTTTTT; cdr3_aa: CASSEAGGMWNTGELFF
clone_size: few; v_call: TRBV5-1; j_call: TRBJ2-3; d_call: TRBD1; cdr3_nt: TGCGCCAGCAGCTTGGGACAGGGTTCAGGAACAGATACGCAGTATTTT; cdr3_aa: CASSLGQGSGTDTQYF
clone_size: few; v_call: TRBV30; j_call: TRBJ2-3; d_call: -; cdr3_nt: TGTGCCTGGATATCAGGGGGGATGGATACGCAGTATTTT; cdr3_aa: CAWISGGMDTQYF
clone_size: -; v_call: TRBV5-1; j_call: TRBJ1-1; d_call: -; cdr3_nt: TGCGCCAGCAGCTTGGACATGACAGGTTTAATGAACACTGAAGCTTTCTTT; cdr3_aa: CASSLDMTGLMNTEAFF
clone_size: -; v_call: TRBV10-3; j_call: TRBJ2-7; d_call: TRBD2; cdr3_nt: TGTGCCATCGAAGGTAGCGGGAGGGCGGGCGAGCAGTACTTC; cdr3_aa: CAIEGSGRAGEQYF
clone_size: -; v_call: TRBV7-9; j_call: TRBJ1-2; d_call: TRBD1; cdr3_nt: TGTGCCAGCACCCATAAGGACAGGTTGGTAGGCTACACCTTC; cdr3_aa: CASTHKDRLVGYTF
clone_size: few; v_call: TRBV19; j_call: TRBJ1-1; d_call: -; cdr3_nt: TGTGCCAGTAGCCCCTTGGACAGAGAGAACACTGAAGCTTTCTTT; cdr3_aa: CASSPLDRENTEAFF
clone_size: few; v_call: TRBV25-1; j_call: TRBJ1-5; d_call: -; cdr3_nt: TGTGCCAGCGAGGGTCTCGGGGGCAATCAGCCCCAGCATTTT; cdr3_aa: CASEGLGGNQPQHF
clone_size: few; v_call: TRBV7-8; j_call: TRBJ2-3; d_call: TRBD2; cdr3_nt: TGTGCCAGCAGCGCCTGGACTAGCGGGAGCACAGATACGCAGTATTTT; cdr3_aa: CASSAWTSGSTDTQYF
clone_size: few; v_call: TRBV29-1; j_call: TRBJ2-5; d_call: -; cdr3_nt: TGCAGCGTTGAAGATGGGGCGGAGACCCAGTACTTC; cdr3_aa: CSVEDGAETQYF
clone_size: -; v_call: TRBV30; j_call: TRBJ1-1; d_call: TRBD1; cdr3_nt: TGTGCCTGGAGTGTAGGGGGCAGCACTGAAGCTTTCTTT; cdr3_aa: CAWSVGGSTEAFF
clone_size: few; v_call: TRBV7-8; j_call: TRBJ1-2; d_call: TRBD1; cdr3_nt: TGTGCCAGCAGCTTAGAATCGGCCAGGGGGCGCGGCTACACCTTC; cdr3_aa: CASSLESARGRGYTF
clone_size: -; v_call: TRBV6-1; j_call: TRBJ1-5; d_call: -; cdr3_nt: TGTGCCAGCACCGGGATTACCTATCAGCCCCAGCATTTT; cdr3_aa: CASTGITYQPQHF
clone_size: -; v_call: TRBV7-8; j_call: TRBJ2-6; d_call: TRBD1; cdr3_nt: TGTGCCAGCAGCATTCCACAGGGGTCCCTATTCTCTGGGGCCAACGTCCTGACTTTC; cdr3_aa: CASSIPQGSLFSGANVLTF
clone_size: -; v_call: TRBV15; j_call: TRBJ2-5; d_call: -; cdr3_nt: TGTGCCACCAGCAGAGAGAGGCTAGTTATTGGAGAGACCCAGTACTTC; cdr3_aa: CATSRERLVIGETQYF
clone_size: -; v_call: TRBV7-7; j_call: TRBJ2-7; d_call: TRBD1; cdr3_nt: TGTGCCAGCAGCTTAGAGGTGGGACAGACCTACGAGCAGTACTTC; cdr3_aa: CASSLEVGQTYEQYF
clone_size: few; v_call: TRBV29-1; j_call: TRBJ2-7; d_call: TRBD1; cdr3_nt: TGCAGCGTTGTGACAGGGGAGACCTACGAGCAGTACTTC; cdr3_aa: CSVVTGETYEQYF
clone_size: -; v_call: TRBV28; j_call: TRBJ1-4; d_call: -; cdr3_nt: TGTGCCAGCATCCCTCCAGGGTTTGGTGAAAAACTGTTTTTT; cdr3_aa: CASIPPGFGEKLFF
clone_size: -; v_call: TRBV7-8; j_call: TRBJ2-2; d_call: TRBD2; cdr3_nt: TGTGCCAGCAGCTTAAGACTAGCTCAGTACACCGGGGAGCTGTTTTTT; cdr3_aa: CASSLRLAQYTGELFF
clone_size: -; v_call: TRBV6-4; j_call: TRBJ2-1; d_call: TRBD2; cdr3_nt: TGTGCCAGCAGCGCCACCAGGACTAGCGGCTACAATGAGCAGTTCTTC; cdr3_aa: CASSATRTSGYNEQFF
clone_size: few; v_call: TRBV6-5; j_call: TRBJ2-5; d_call: TRBD1; cdr3_nt: TGTGCCAGCAGTTACAGCCGCACAGGGGGGAGGGAGACCCAGTACTTC; cdr3_aa: CASSYSRTGGRETQYF
clone_size: -; v_call: TRBV7-9; j_call: TRBJ2-7; d_call: TRBD1; cdr3_nt: TGTGCCAGCAGCTCTTCTAAGGGGGCCCACGAGCAGTACTTC; cdr3_aa: CASSSSKGAHEQYF
clone_size: few; v_call: TRBV18; j_call: TRBJ1-2; d_call: TRBD1; cdr3_nt: TGTGCCAGCTCACTCGGGACAGGGGCCGATGATGGCTACACCTTC; cdr3_aa: CASSLGTGADDGYTF
clone_size: few; v_call: TRBV28; j_call: TRBJ1-5; d_call: -; cdr3_nt: TGTGCCAGCAGTCCGGTGGGGGGGAATCAGCCCCAGCATTTT; cdr3_aa: CASSPVGGNQPQHF
clone_size: -; v_call: TRBV5-1; j_call: TRBJ2-5; d_call: TRBD2; cdr3_nt: TGCGCCAGCAGCTTGGGCGGGGGGCAGGAAGAGACCCAGTACTTC; cdr3_aa: CASSLGGGQEETQYF
clone_size: -; v_call: TRBV7-2; j_call: TRBJ2-1; d_call: -; cdr3_nt: TGTGCCAGCAGCTACGGGGCGGGACTTTACAATGAGCAGTTCTTC; cdr3_aa: CASSYGAGLYNEQFF
clone_size: -; v_call: TRBV6-5; j_call: TRBJ1-1; d_call: TRBD1; cdr3_nt: TGTGCCAGCAGGGAGACAGGGGGGTCCACTGAAGCTTTCTTT; cdr3_aa: CASRETGGSTEAFF
clone_size: -; v_call: TRBV29-1; j_call: TRBJ1-1; d_call: -; cdr3_nt: TGCAGCGTTCTCCGACAAAAGAACACTGAAGCTTTCTTT; cdr3_aa: CSVLRQKNTEAFF
clone_size: -; v_call: TRBV5-6; j_call: TRBJ2-7; d_call: -; cdr3_nt: TGTGCCAGCAGCTTGTTCCCGTTTTACGAGCAGTACTTC; cdr3_aa: CASSLFPFYEQYF
clone_size: -; v_call: TRBV6-5; j_call: TRBJ2-7; d_call: TRBD2; cdr3_nt: TGTGCCAGCAGTTATATAGGGCGGGAGATGTACGAGCAGTACTTC; cdr3_aa: CASSYIGREMYEQYF
clone_size: -; v_call: TRBV27; j_call: TRBJ1-5; d_call: TRBD1; cdr3_nt: TGTGCCAGCAGGCCCGAACCCCCGGGACAGATTTATCAGCCCCAGCATTTT; cdr3_aa: CASRPEPPGQIYQPQHF
clone_size: -; v_call: TRBV28; j_call: TRBJ1-5; d_call: TRBD1; cdr3_nt: TGTGCCAGCAGTTTTCCCCCACCGGGACAGGCGGGTCAGCCCCAGCATTTT; cdr3_aa: CASSFPPPGQAGQPQHF
clone_size: -; v_call: TRBV6-6; j_call: TRBJ2-7; d_call: TRBD2; cdr3_nt: TGTGCCAGCAGTCACGGACTAGCGGGAGGCTTATACGAGCAGTACTTC; cdr3_aa: CASSHGLAGGLYEQYF
clone_size: -; v_call: TRBV27; j_call: TRBJ2-1; d_call: TRBD2; cdr3_nt: TGTGCCAGCGGAACCGTAAAGAGCGGGAGGGCCGCCCCCTACAATGAGCAGTTCTTC; cdr3_aa: CASGTVKSGRAAPYNEQFF
clone_size: -; v_call: TRBV18; j_call: TRBJ1-2; d_call: TRBD1; cdr3_nt: TGTGCCAGCTCACCATCGGGACAGGGCGGCTACACCTTC; cdr3_aa: CASSPSGQGGYTF
clone_size: few; v_call: TRBV9; j_call: TRBJ2-7; d_call: TRBD1; cdr3_nt: TGTGCCAGCAGCGTTTCGGTCAGGACAGGGAACGAGCAGTACTTC; cdr3_aa: CASSVSVRTGNEQYF
clone_size: -; v_call: TRBV28; j_call: TRBJ2-5; d_call: TRBD1; cdr3_nt: TGTGCCGGCCGGGACAGGGCCCAAGAGACCCAGTACTTC; cdr3_aa: CAGRDRAQETQYF
clone_size: -; v_call: TRBV18; j_call: TRBJ2-2; d_call: TRBD2; cdr3_nt: TGTGCCAGCTCACGCACTAGCGGGATGAACACCGGGGAGCTGTTTTTT; cdr3_aa: CASSRTSGMNTGELFF
clone_size: -; v_call: TRBV5-1; j_call: TRBJ2-7; d_call: -; cdr3_nt: TGCCCCAGCAGCTTGGAAGGTAGGGAGATCTACGAGCAGTACTTC; cdr3_aa: CPSSLEGREIYEQYF
clone_size: -; v_call: TRBV30; j_call: TRBJ2-3; d_call: TRBD2; cdr3_nt: TGTGCCTTCAGGGAGGGCTTACTGACAGATACGCAGTATTTT; cdr3_aa: CAFREGLLTDTQYF
clone_size: few; v_call: TRBV27; j_call: TRBJ1-4; d_call: -; cdr3_nt: TGTGCCAGCAGTGTGCTAGGGGATGAAAAACTGTTTTTT; cdr3_aa: CASSVLGDEKLFF